What follows are 7 T cell receptor beta chains derived from one specimen sequenced in a study of cytomegalovirus exposure and HLA in healthy donors. It was with 60 Vbeta and 13 Jbeta primers that the PCR ran. Clones were read by immunoSEQ multiplex PCR, and TCRdb kept only the in-frame ones, dropping some. The profile covers about 130,000 clones, with 74% appearing a single time and about 6% taken by the ten largest. Input material: PBMCs. The receptor set was obtained from a woman between 50 and 59 years old in good health and CMV-seropositive.

This clone was detected once. J is TRBJ1-4 and V is TRBV2; D is undetermined. There are 12 residues in the CDR3. Per germline, CDR1 SNHLY and CDR2 FYNNEI. Trimming stripped 7 bases from V and 7 bases from J, with 10 bases between. CDR3 region: CASKSVSEKLFF. For the CDR3, the DNA is TGTGCCAGCAAGTCAGTTTCTGAAAAACTGTTTTTT. The whole variable domain, filled in from reference TRBV2 and TRBJ1-4, reads EPEVTQTPSHQVTQMGQEVILRCVPISNHLYFYWYRQILGQKVEFLVSFYNNEISEKSEIFDDQFSVERPDGSNFTLKIRSTKLEDSAMYFCASKSVSEKLFFGSGTQLSVL.

In regard to this clone: The junction differs from germline at one of its ends, possibly a read error. The chain has TRBV4-2 and TRBJ2-3, with 9 positions matching TRBD1. The germline V gene encodes CDR1 LGHNA and CDR2 YNFKEQ. CDR3 length equals 16 residues. CDR3: CASSQSGQGKTDMQYF. CDR3 sequence (DNA): TGTGCCAGCAGCCAAAGCGGACAGGGGAAGACAGATATGCAGTATTTT.

The chain combines TRBV10-3 with TRBJ2-2, with 10 positions matching TRBD1. This CDR3 comprises 16 residues. V lost 0 bases, J lost 7 bases, and 5 bases stayed unmatched. Germline CDR1 reads ENHRY; CDR2 reads SYGVKD. CDR3 amino acids: CAISESGTGESGELFF. The CDR3 DNA sequence: TGTGCCATCAGTGAGTCCGGGACAGGGGAAAGCGGGGAGCTGTTTTTT.

This clone was detected only once. V is TRBV2 and J is TRBJ1-2; tentative D call: TRBD1 (6 bases). V lost 8 bases and J 8 bases, leaving 18 bases between the germline ends. This CDR3 spans 13 amino acids. Germline CDR1 reads SNHLY; CDR2 reads FYNNEI. Here the CDR3 DNA reads TGTGCCAGCCACTGGGAACAGGGCGACGGCTACACCTTC. This codes for CASHWEQGDGYTF.

The V and J genes are TRBV9 and TRBJ1-6; the D gene is possibly TRBD1 (6 bases). Per germline, CDR1 SGDLS and CDR2 YYNGEE. With 3 bases removed from V and 14 bases from J, the gap between germline ends came to 21 bases. The CDR3 has 15 residues. CDR3: CASSGRDTGLRALHF. In nucleotides, the CDR3 is TGTGCCAGCAGCGGCCGGGACACGGGTCTTCGGGCCCTCCACTTT.

The rearrangement joins TRBV2 to TRBJ2-5, with D possibly TRBD2 on 6 matching bases. This CDR3 has 16 amino acids. V lost 4 bases and J 4 bases, leaving 19 bases between the germline ends. Germline CDR1 SNHLY, CDR2 FYNNEI. DNA for the CDR3: TGTGCCAGCAGTGTGGGCACCTTCGGAGGGCGAGAGACCCAGTACTTC. Protein product: CASSVGTFGGRETQYF.

This clone came up a few times. The chain links TRBV10-3 to TRBJ1-6, with TRBD1 as a possible D gene (5 bases). The CDR3 runs to 14 residues. Trimming took 0 bases from V and 7 from J, leaving 7 bases between them. Germline CDR1 reads ENHRY; CDR2 reads SYGVKD. The CDR3 is CAISESPGNSPLHF. Written as DNA, the CDR3 is TGTGCCATCAGTGAGTCTCCAGGGAATTCACCCCTCCACTTT.